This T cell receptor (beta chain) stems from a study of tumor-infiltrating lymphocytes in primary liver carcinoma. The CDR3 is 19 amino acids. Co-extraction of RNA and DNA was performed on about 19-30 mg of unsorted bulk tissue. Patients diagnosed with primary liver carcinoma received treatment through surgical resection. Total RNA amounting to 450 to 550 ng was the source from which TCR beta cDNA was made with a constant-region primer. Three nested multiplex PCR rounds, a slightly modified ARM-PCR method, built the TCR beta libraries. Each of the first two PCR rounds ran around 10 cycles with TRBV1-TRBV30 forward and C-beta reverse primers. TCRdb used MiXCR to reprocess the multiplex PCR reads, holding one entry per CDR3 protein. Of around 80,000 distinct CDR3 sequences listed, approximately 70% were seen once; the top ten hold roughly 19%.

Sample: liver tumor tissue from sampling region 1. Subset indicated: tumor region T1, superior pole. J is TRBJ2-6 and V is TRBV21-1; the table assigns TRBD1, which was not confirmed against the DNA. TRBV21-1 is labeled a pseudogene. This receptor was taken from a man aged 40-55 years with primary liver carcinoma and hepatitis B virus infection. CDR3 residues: CASRSERDRNFSGADVLTF. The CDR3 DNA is TGTGCCAGCAGATCTGAACGGGACAGGAACTTCTCTGGGGCCGACGTGCTGACTTTC.